This T cell receptor (beta chain) derives from a study of early T cells in non-severe SARS-CoV-2 infection. This clonotype has ten or more counts. A single record per CDR3 protein comes from TCRdb applying MiXCR to the 5' RACE reads. The sample consists of tens of thousands of distinct CDR3 sequences, about 9.4% of them appearing once. Germline CDR1 reads DFQATT; CDR2 reads SNEGSKA (reference sequence). CDR3 length equals 11 residues. V lost 7 bases, J lost 7 bases, and 4 bases stayed unmatched. The source of this sequence is an adult who was a healthcare worker with PCR-confirmed SARS-CoV-2 infection or an uninfected control (not recorded which). Sequencing was performed on whole blood, taken at baseline. The chain recombines TRBV20-1 with TRBJ1-2, with 9 nucleotides matching TRBD1. The CDR3 reads CSVRDRVGYTF. The CDR3 DNA sequence: TGCAGTGTTAGGGACAGGGTTGGCTACACCTTC.